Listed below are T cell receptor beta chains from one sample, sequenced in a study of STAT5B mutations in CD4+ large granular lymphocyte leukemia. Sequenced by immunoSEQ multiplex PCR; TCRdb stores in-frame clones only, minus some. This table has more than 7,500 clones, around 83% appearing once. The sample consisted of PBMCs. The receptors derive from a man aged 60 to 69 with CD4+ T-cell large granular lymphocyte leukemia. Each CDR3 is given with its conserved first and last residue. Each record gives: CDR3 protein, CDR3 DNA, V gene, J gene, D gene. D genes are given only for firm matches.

CDR3 protein: CASSLVLRTEAFF
CDR3 DNA: TGTGCCAGCAGCTTAGTTCTGAGGACTGAAGCTTTCTTT
V gene: TRBV11-2
J gene: TRBJ1-1
D gene: NA

CDR3 protein: CASSSSFNYGYTF
CDR3 DNA: TGTGCCAGCAGCTCAAGTTTTAACTATGGCTACACCTTC
V gene: TRBV7-2
J gene: TRBJ1-2
D gene: NA

CDR3 protein: CASSPIAGGSYNEQFF
CDR3 DNA: TGTGCCAGCAGCCCCATAGCGGGAGGGAGTTACAATGAGCAGTTCTTC
V gene: TRBV9
J gene: TRBJ2-1
D gene: TRBD2

CDR3 protein: CASSRTSYTYEQYF
CDR3 DNA: TGTGCCAGCAGCCGTACTAGCTACACCTACGAGCAGTACTTC
V gene: TRBV14
J gene: TRBJ2-7
D gene: NA

CDR3 protein: CASRLTGPNQPQHF
CDR3 DNA: TGTGCCAGCAGGTTGACAGGTCCCAATCAGCCCCAGCATTTT
V gene: TRBV7-9
J gene: TRBJ1-5
D gene: NA

CDR3 protein: CASRPGQGIKEQFF
CDR3 DNA: TGTGCCAGCAGACCGGGACAGGGTATCAAGGAGCAGTTCTTC
V gene: TRBV7-6
J gene: TRBJ2-1
D gene: TRBD1

CDR3 protein: CASKGGGSTGNTIYF
CDR3 DNA: TGTGCCAGCAAGGGAGGGGGCTCGACTGGAAACACCATATATTTT
V gene: TRBV2
J gene: TRBJ1-3
D gene: TRBD1

CDR3 protein: CASSGHQTGVSEAFF
CDR3 DNA: TGTGCCAGCAGCGGCCACCAGACAGGGGTATCTGAAGCTTTCTTT
V gene: TRBV9
J gene: TRBJ1-1
D gene: TRBD1

CDR3 protein: CASSLARRTEAFF
CDR3 DNA: TGTGCCAGCAGCCTAGCTCGAAGGACTGAAGCTTTCTTT
V gene: TRBV11-1
J gene: TRBJ1-1
D gene: NA

CDR3 protein: CASSLENGAAPYF
CDR3 DNA: TGTGCCAGCAGCTTGGAGAACGGGGCAGCCCCCTACTTC
V gene: TRBV5-5
J gene: TRBJ1-2
D gene: NA

CDR3 protein: CASSFDGSPHREQFF
CDR3 DNA: TGTGCCAGCAGTTTTGACGGGAGTCCCCATAGGGAGCAGTTCTTC
V gene: TRBV27
J gene: TRBJ2-1
D gene: NA

CDR3 protein: CASSQVGGRIPYNEQFF
CDR3 DNA: TGCGCCAGCAGCCAAGTAGGTGGGAGAATACCCTACAATGAGCAGTTCTTC
V gene: TRBV4-1
J gene: TRBJ2-1
D gene: NA

CDR3 protein: CASSLGQGPDTQYF
CDR3 DNA: TGTGCCAGCAGCTTGGGGCAGGGGCCAGATACGCAGTATTTT
V gene: TRBV5-6
J gene: TRBJ2-3
D gene: NA

CDR3 protein: CASSPLSGVEQFF
CDR3 DNA: TGTGCCAGCAGCCCGTTAAGCGGTGTTGAGCAGTTCTTC
V gene: TRBV14
J gene: TRBJ2-1
D gene: NA

CDR3 protein: CAITGNTEAFF
CDR3 DNA: TGTGCCATCACAGGAAACACTGAAGCTTTCTTT
V gene: TRBV28
J gene: TRBJ1-1
D gene: NA

CDR3 protein: CASSPGTSGRSSYNEQFF
CDR3 DNA: TGCGCCAGCAGCCCGGGGACTAGCGGGAGGAGCTCCTACAATGAGCAGTTCTTC
V gene: TRBV5-1
J gene: TRBJ2-1
D gene: TRBD2

CDR3 protein: CASRWGSWGEIGTEAFF
CDR3 DNA: TGTGCCAGCAGGTGGGGCAGTTGGGGGGAGATCGGAACTGAAGCTTTCTTT
V gene: TRBV2
J gene: TRBJ1-1
D gene: NA

CDR3 protein: CASSERDGEVYGYTF
CDR3 DNA: TGTGCCAGCAGCGAGAGGGACGGAGAGGTCTATGGCTACACCTTC
V gene: TRBV4-2
J gene: TRBJ1-2
D gene: NA

CDR3 protein: CASSFPTSGRQREQYF
CDR3 DNA: TGTGCCAGCAGCTTCCCTACTAGCGGGAGACAGCGGGAGCAGTACTTC
V gene: TRBV5-4
J gene: TRBJ2-7
D gene: TRBD2

CDR3 protein: CASSPLGQPQHF
CDR3 DNA: TGTGCCAGTAGTCCCTTAGGGCAGCCCCAGCATTTT
V gene: TRBV19
J gene: TRBJ1-5
D gene: NA

CDR3 protein: CATSSSLGRDRSGTEAFF
CDR3 DNA: TGTGCCACCAGCAGTAGTTTAGGAAGGGATAGATCGGGAACTGAAGCTTTCTTT
V gene: TRBV15
J gene: TRBJ1-1
D gene: NA